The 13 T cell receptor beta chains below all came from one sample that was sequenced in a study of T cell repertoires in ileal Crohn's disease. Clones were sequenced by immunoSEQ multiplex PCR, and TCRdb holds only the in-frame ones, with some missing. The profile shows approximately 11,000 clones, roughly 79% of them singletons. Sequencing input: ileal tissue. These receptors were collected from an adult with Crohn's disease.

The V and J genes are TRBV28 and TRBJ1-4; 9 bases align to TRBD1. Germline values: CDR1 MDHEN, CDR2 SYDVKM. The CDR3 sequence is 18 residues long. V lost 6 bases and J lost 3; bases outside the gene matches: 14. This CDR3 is CASSLTPGTGSPNEKLFF. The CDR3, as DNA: TGTGCCAGCAGCTTAACTCCCGGGACAGGGAGTCCTAATGAAAAACTGTTTTTT.

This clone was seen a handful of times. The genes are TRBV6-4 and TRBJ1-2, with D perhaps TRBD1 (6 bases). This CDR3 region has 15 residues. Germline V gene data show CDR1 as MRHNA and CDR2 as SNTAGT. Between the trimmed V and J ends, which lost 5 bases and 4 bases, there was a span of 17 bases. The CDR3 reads CASSPNSGDLYGYTF. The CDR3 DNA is TGTGCCAGCAGTCCAAACTCAGGGGACCTCTATGGCTACACCTTC.

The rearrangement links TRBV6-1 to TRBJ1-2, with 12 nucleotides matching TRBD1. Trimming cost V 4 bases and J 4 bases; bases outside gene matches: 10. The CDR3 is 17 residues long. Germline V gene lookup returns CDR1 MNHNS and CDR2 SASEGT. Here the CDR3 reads CASSASGTGGEGYGYTF. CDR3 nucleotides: TGTGCCAGCAGTGCCAGCGGGACAGGGGGCGAAGGCTATGGCTACACCTTC.

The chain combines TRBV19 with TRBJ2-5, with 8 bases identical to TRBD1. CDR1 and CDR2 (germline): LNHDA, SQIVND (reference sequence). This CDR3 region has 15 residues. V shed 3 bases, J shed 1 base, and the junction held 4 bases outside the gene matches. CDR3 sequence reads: CASSIPDRAQETQYF. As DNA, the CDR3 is TGTGCCAGTAGTATTCCGGACAGGGCCCAAGAGACCCAGTACTTC.

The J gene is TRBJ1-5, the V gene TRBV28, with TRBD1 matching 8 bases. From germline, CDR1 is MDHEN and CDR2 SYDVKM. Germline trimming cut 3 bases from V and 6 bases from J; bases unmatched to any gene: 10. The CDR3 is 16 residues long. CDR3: CASSLYGQGAVQPQHF. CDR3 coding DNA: TGTGCCAGCAGTTTGTATGGGCAGGGGGCCGTTCAGCCCCAGCATTTT.

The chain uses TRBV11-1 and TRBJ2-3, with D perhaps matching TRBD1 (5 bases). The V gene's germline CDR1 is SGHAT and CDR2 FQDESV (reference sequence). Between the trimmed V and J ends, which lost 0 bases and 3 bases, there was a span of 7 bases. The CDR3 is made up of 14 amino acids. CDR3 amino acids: CASSLAGRTDTQYF. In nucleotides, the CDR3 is TGTGCCAGCAGCTTAGCGGGGCGAACAGATACGCAGTATTTT.

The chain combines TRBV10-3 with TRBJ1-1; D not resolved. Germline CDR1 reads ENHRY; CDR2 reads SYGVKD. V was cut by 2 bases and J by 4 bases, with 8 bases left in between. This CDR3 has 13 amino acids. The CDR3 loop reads CAISENSPTEAFF. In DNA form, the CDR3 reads TGTGCCATCAGTGAGAACAGTCCCACTGAAGCTTTCTTT.

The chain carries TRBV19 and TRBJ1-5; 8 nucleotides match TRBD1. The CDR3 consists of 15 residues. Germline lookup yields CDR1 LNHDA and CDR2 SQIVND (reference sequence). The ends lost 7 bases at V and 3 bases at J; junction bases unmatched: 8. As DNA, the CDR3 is TGTGCCAGTACCCCGGACAGGGCCCTCAATCAGCCCCAGCATTTT. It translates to CASTPDRALNQPQHF.

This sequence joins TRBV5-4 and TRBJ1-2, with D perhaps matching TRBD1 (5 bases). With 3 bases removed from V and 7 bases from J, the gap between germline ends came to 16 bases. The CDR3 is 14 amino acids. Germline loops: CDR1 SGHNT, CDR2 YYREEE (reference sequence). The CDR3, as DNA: TGTGCCAGCAGCTCGGGACTCAATAGTCGTGGCTACACCTTC. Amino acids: CASSSGLNSRGYTF. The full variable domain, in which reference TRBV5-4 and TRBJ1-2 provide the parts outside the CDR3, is ETGVTQSPTHLIKTRGQQVTLRCSSQSGHNTVSWYQQALGQGPQFIFQYYREEENGRGNFPPRFSGLQFPNYSSELNVNALELDDSALYLCASSSGLNSRGYTFGSGTRLTVV.

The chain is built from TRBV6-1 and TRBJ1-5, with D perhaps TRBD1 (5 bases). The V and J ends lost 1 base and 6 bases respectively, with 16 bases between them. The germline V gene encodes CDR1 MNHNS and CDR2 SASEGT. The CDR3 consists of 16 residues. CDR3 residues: CASSEVAGPGGQPQHF. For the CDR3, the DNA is TGTGCCAGCAGTGAAGTGGCCGGCCCCGGGGGTCAGCCCCAGCATTTT.

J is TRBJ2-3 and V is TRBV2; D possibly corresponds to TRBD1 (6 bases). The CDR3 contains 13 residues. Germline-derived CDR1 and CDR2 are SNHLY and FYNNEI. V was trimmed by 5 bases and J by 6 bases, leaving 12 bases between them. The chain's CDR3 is CASSFGQKDTQYF. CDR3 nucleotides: TGTGCCAGCAGTTTCGGACAGAAGGATACGCAGTATTTT.

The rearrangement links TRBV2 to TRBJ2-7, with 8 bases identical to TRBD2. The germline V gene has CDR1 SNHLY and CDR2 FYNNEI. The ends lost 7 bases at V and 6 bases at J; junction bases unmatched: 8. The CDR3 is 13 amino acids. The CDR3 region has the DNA TGTGCCAGCACGAGACTAGCGACAACCGAGCAGTACTTC. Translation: CASTRLATTEQYF.

The CDR3 region has the DNA TGTGCCAGCAGGCCCTCCACCGGGACAGATTCCGGGGAGCTGTTTTTT. Translation: CASRPSTGTDSGELFF. This sequence joins TRBV7-9 and TRBJ2-2; 7 bases agree with TRBD1. Germline V lookup: CDR1 SEHNR, CDR2 FQNEAQ (reference sequence). The CDR3 loop spans 16 amino acids. V shed 6 bases, J shed 6 bases, and the junction held 13 bases outside the gene matches. Combining the CDR3 with reference TRBV7-9 and TRBJ2-2 gives the whole variable domain DTGVSQNPRHKITKRGQNVTFRCDPISEHNRLYWYRQTLGQGPEFLTYFQNEAQLEKSRLLSDRFSAERPKGSFSTLEIQRTEQGDSAMYLCASRPSTGTDSGELFFGEGSRLTVL.